This T cell receptor (beta chain) was found in a study of blood T cell repertoires in COVID-19 (dated by TCRdb to the early 2020s). For the wider study: Samples covering the acute and convalescent phases of COVID-19 were provided by collaborators in the United States, Italy and Spain. The repertoires were made available in a free public database intended to serve as a resource for research on the immune response to SARS-CoV-2. The sample metadata nearly always contained a de-identified subject ID, COVID-19 status, age in years and sex. The dataset comprised deeply sampled blood TCRbeta repertoires from subjects exposed to, actively infected with, or recovered from COVID-19. The samples were drawn from two sources: the first 160 participants of the ongoing ImmuneRACE study, and 1,000 to 1,500 subjects contributed by 6 global collaborators. The material from the prospective study consisted of cDNA or gDNA derived from T cells, B-cell-depleted T cells, or PBMCs. Where available, HLA class I and class II types were taken from metadata supplied by the sample provider and were not determined by assay-based typing.

Each collaborating institution followed its own protocols to collect whole blood in K2EDTA tubes. Collaborator samples were shipped for TCRbeta analysis as frozen whole blood, isolated PBMCs, or DNA extracted from either sample type. TCRbeta CDR3 regions were amplified from genomic DNA using the immunoSEQ Assay, a bias-controlled multiplex PCR. Concerning the study's data processing: The number of nucleated cells in each sample was estimated from the amplification of reference gene primers within the assay. To quantify the absolute abundance of each unique TCRbeta CDR3 rearrangement, sequence reads were collapsed and filtered. For each sample, productive Simpson clonality was calculated as the square root of Simpson's diversity index across productive rearrangements. The clones in this table, taken by TCRdb from immuneACCESS, are in-frame only. Not every clone is retained; where verified, under half of the shortfall comes from an unresolved V gene, and the cause of the rest is unknown. The DNA was the basis for D and trimming; V, J and clone size are from that table. Present in this sample are around 310,000 clones, approximately 90% of which were seen just once. Approximately 4% of the sample is held by the ten biggest clonotypes.

Spanning cysteine to phenylalanine, the CDR3 consists of 16 amino acids. Only the CDR3 region is kept as DNA, spanning 48 bases read in frame from base 1. The germline V gene specifies MNHEY as CDR1 and SVGEGT as CDR2. A distance of 10 bases separates the germline ends of V and J, which lose 0 bases and 4 bases respectively. Overall study results and their limits: The amount of clinical and demographic metadata varied by source and participant and was provided uncurated.

This clone appeared once. The antigen this receptor binds is unknown. No much larger clone is present one base from it, and per-base qualities are unavailable. This TCR was recovered from a woman aged 45-59 years with active or convalescent COVID-19. The sample taken for sequencing was peripheral blood. The chain was built from TRBV6-2 or TRBV6-3 and TRBJ2-6, with an unclear D gene assignment. The nucleotides are TGTGCCAGCAGTTACTCGAGGTATACCGGGGCCAACGTCCTGACTTTC. Its amino acids are CASSYSRYTGANVLTF.